Following are 32 T cell receptor beta chains from one sample sequenced in a study of long-term antiretroviral therapy in people with HIV. immunoSEQ v3.0 was run at survey level. Measured with immunoSEQ multiplex PCR; TCRdb has only the in-frame clones, and not every one. Of tens of thousands of clones in the sample, more than 70% were seen once. The sample here was unsorted PBMCs, taken 4.8 to 5 years after starting antiretroviral therapy. The receptors originated from a man aged 35 to 55 with HIV.

V and J are TRBV9 and TRBJ2-6; no definite D call. Between the trimmed V and J ends, which lost 4 bases and 0 bases, there was a span of 5 bases. The CDR3 sequence is 14 residues long. Per the germline V gene, CDR1 is SGDLS and CDR2 is YYNGEE. The CDR3 region has the DNA TGTGCCAGCAGCCTTCACTCTGGGGCCAACGTCCTGACTTTC. Its translation is CASSLHSGANVLTF.

CDR3 region: CASSQAGGRDTQYF. Written as DNA, the CDR3 is TGTGCCAGCAGCCAGGCGGGGGGCCGAGATACGCAGTATTTT. The chain links TRBV9 to TRBJ2-3, with TRBD2 matching 8 bases. The CDR3 totals 14 residues. Germline CDR1 and CDR2: SGDLS and YYNGEE. The junction had 6 bases not matched to a gene; V was cut back by 4 bases and J by 5 bases.

This chain connects TRBV2 to TRBJ2-5; tentative D call: TRBD2 (6 bases). V lost 7 bases, J lost 2 bases, and 14 bases lay in between. This CDR3 is built from 14 residues. CDR1 is SNHLY and CDR2 is FYNNEI in the germline V gene. CDR3: CASKSGLAQETQYF. For the CDR3, the DNA is TGTGCCAGCAAGTCTGGGCTAGCGCAAGAGACCCAGTACTTC.

The chain links TRBV7-3 to TRBJ2-5, with TRBD2 matching 7 bases. Germline-derived CDR1 and CDR2 are SGHTA and FQGTGA. After removal of 5 bases from V and 4 bases from J, the junction contained 10 bases not matched to a gene. The CDR3 totals 15 residues. Here the CDR3 reads CASSQTSDPGETQYF. The CDR3, as DNA: TGTGCCAGCAGCCAAACTAGCGACCCAGGAGAGACCCAGTACTTC.

The chain has TRBV11-2 and TRBJ2-5; TRBD2 might be the D (6 bases). Germline V CDR1 and CDR2: SGHAT, FQNNGV. Trimming took 5 bases from V and 2 from J, leaving 9 bases between them. The CDR3 runs 13 residues. The CDR3 spells CASSPGLQETQYF. CDR3 DNA sequence: TGTGCCAGCAGCCCGGGACTTCAAGAGACCCAGTACTTC.

On this clone itself: The junction and the germline gene differ at one end; a read error may be behind it. The chain joins TRBV9 to TRBJ2-2; TRBD1 is a possible D gene (5 bases). Germline V gives CDR1 SGDLS, CDR2 YYNGEE. The CDR3 extends over 16 amino acids. The CDR3 DNA reads TGTGCCAGCAGCGTAGGTTCAGGGTTGAACGCCGGGGAGCTGTTTTTT. This gives the protein CASSVGSGLNAGELFF.

The J gene is TRBJ1-1, the V gene TRBV12-5; no reliable D call. The germline V gene has CDR1 LGHNT and CDR2 FRNRAP. CDR3 size: 12 residues. The V end lost 3 bases, the J end lost 5 bases, and 7 bases lay between the germline ends. The CDR3 region has the DNA TGTGCTAGTGGTTTATCTGGGACTGAAGCTTTCTTT. It encodes CASGLSGTEAFF.

The V gene is TRBV15, the J gene TRBJ1-5, with 7 bases aligning to TRBD1. V was pared by 5 bases and J by 6 bases, with 10 bases of the junction left unmatched. The CDR3 extends over 15 amino acids. Germline V CDR1 and CDR2: LNHNV, YYDKDF (reference sequence). The chain's CDR3 is CATSRPDRDRQPQHF. DNA for the CDR3: TGTGCCACCAGCCGCCCCGACAGGGATCGTCAGCCCCAGCATTTT.

The V gene is TRBV14, the J gene TRBJ2-7; 9 nucleotides agree with TRBD1. With 7 bases clipped from V and 0 bases from J, the junction kept 13 bases outside the gene matches. Per the germline V gene, CDR1 is SGHDN and CDR2 is FVKESK. The CDR3 is 17 residues long. This chain's CDR3 is CASKGGQGSEGSYEQYF. The CDR3 region has the DNA TGTGCCAGCAAGGGGGGACAGGGAAGCGAAGGCTCCTACGAGCAGTACTTC.

V usage is TRBV6-5 and J usage is TRBJ2-1, with a tentative D call TRBD2 (5 bases). The CDR3 consists of 12 residues. Germline V gene sequence: CDR1 MNHEY, CDR2 SVGAGI. V lost 0 bases to trimming and J lost 12 bases, with 9 bases between them. As DNA, the CDR3 is TGTGCCAGCAGTTACTCGAGGGTTTGGCAGTTCTTC. It specifies CASSYSRVWQFF.

This sequence joins TRBV27 and TRBJ2-7; TRBD1 agrees at 8 bases. Looked up from germline, CDR1 is MNHEY and CDR2 is SMNVEV (reference sequence). The CDR3 has 15 residues. V lost 3 bases, J lost 4 bases, and 8 bases stayed unmatched. CDR3 sequence: CASSFVGQGSYEQYF. The DNA for the CDR3 is TGTGCCAGCAGTTTTGTAGGACAGGGTTCGTACGAGCAGTACTTC.

The genes are TRBV6-4 and TRBJ2-3; D is ambiguous. The V end lost 1 base, the J end lost 3 bases, and 11 bases lay between the germline ends. This CDR3 comprises 15 residues. Per the germline V gene, CDR1 is MRHNA and CDR2 is SNTAGT. The CDR3 bases are TGTGCCAGCAGTGACTACCCGGGCTCGACAGATACGCAGTATTTT. It yields the protein CASSDYPGSTDTQYF.

The chain is built from TRBV4-1 and TRBJ2-2, with 11 bases lining up with TRBD2. J gave up 1 base and V 2 bases, and 6 bases lay outside the gene matches. The CDR3 is 18 residues long. CDR1 is MGHRA and CDR2 is YSYEKL in the germline V gene. The CDR3 DNA reads TGCGCCAGCAGCCAATTCCCTCTAGCGGGGGGGAACACCGGGGAGCTGTTTTTT. Translating it yields CASSQFPLAGGNTGELFF.

The chain carries TRBV5-4 and TRBJ2-3; TRBD2 might be the D (6 bases). This CDR3 is built from 13 residues. Germline V gene sequence: CDR1 SGHNT, CDR2 YYREEE (reference sequence). Trimming stripped 7 bases from V and 7 bases from J, with 16 bases between. The CDR3, as DNA: TGTGCCAGCGGGACGGAGGGCCTTAATACGCAGTATTTT. This encodes CASGTEGLNTQYF. Together with reference TRBV5-4 and TRBJ2-3, the CDR3 gives the full variable domain: ETGVTQSPTHLIKTRGQQVTLRCSSQSGHNTVSWYQQALGQGPQFIFQYYREEENGRGNFPPRFSGLQFPNYSSELNVNALELDDSALYLCASGTEGLNTQYFGPGTRLTVL.

V gene TRBV4-1 combines with J gene TRBJ2-1; 8 nucleotides line up with TRBD1. V lost 4 bases to trimming and J lost 5 bases; unmatched junction nucleotides: 4. Germline V CDR1 and CDR2: MGHRA, YSYEKL. This CDR3 is 14 amino acids long. Here the CDR3 DNA reads TGCGCCAGCAGCCTCGACAGGGGAAACAATGAGCAGTTCTTC. As protein: CASSLDRGNNEQFF.

This clone was seen only a few times. J is TRBJ2-7 and V is TRBV7-2, with 10 bases aligning to TRBD2. The CDR3 is 16 residues long. Germline V gene data show CDR1 as SGHTA and CDR2 as FQGNSA. Unmatched junction bases numbered 7, after V lost 3 bases and J lost 2 bases. The CDR3 DNA follows: TGTGCCAGCAGCTTGGCCGGGACTAGCGTGACCTACGAGCAGTACTTC. Translated: CASSLAGTSVTYEQYF.

This chain uses TRBV20-1 with TRBJ2-7, with a tentative D call TRBD1 (6 bases). Trimming took 5 bases from V and 9 from J, leaving 14 bases between them. From germline, CDR1 is DFQATT and CDR2 SNEGSKA (reference sequence). This CDR3 has 11 amino acids. The CDR3 sequence is CSAPRGSRQYF. CDR3 coding DNA: TGCAGTGCTCCGAGGGGGTCTCGGCAGTACTTC.

The CDR3 loop is CASSVEFWGREGNEQFF. CDR3 DNA sequence: TGTGCCAGCAGCGTAGAGTTTTGGGGACGGGAAGGCAATGAGCAGTTCTTC. V gene TRBV9 combines with J gene TRBJ2-1, with D perhaps being TRBD1 or TRBD2 (5 bases each). Germline values: CDR1 SGDLS, CDR2 YYNGEE. CDR3 length: 17 residues. V was shortened by 0 bases and J by 6 bases, with 19 bases between the two germline ends.

This rearrangement joins TRBV11-2 to TRBJ1-2; D is undetermined. CDR3 length: 14 residues. Per germline, CDR1 SGHAT and CDR2 FQNNGV. The V end lost 4 bases, the J end lost 4 bases, and 13 bases lay between the germline ends. CDR3 in DNA: TGTGCCAGCAGCTCTCAAAGGCCCCCCTATGGCTACACCTTC. Translation: CASSSQRPPYGYTF.

The chain couples TRBV5-1 to TRBJ1-1; no firm D call. Trimming removed 4 bases at V and 3 bases at J, with 10 bases between. The CDR3 has 13 amino acids. Germline CDR1 and CDR2: SGHRS and YFSETQ. The CDR3 DNA is TGCGCCAGCAGCCTTACACAGTACACTGAAGCTTTCTTT. Encoded protein: CASSLTQYTEAFF.

V gene TRBV18 combines with J gene TRBJ1-1; possible D gene TRBD1, 6 bases. The V end lost 0 bases, the J end lost 5 bases, and 16 bases lay between the germline ends. Germline loops: CDR1 KGHSH, CDR2 LQKENI. The CDR3 covers 16 residues. In DNA, the CDR3 is TGTGCCAGCTCACCACCCGACAGGACCCTGGGGACTGAAGCTTTCTTT. Amino acid sequence: CASSPPDRTLGTEAFF.

There are a few counts of this clone. The chain combines TRBV7-2 with TRBJ2-7, with D hard to call. The CDR3 consists of 14 residues. Germline assignment: CDR1 SGHTA and CDR2 FQGNSA. The V gene lost 1 base and the J gene lost 0 bases, with 7 bases spanning the gap. CDR3 region: CASSLGLSSYEQYF. CDR3 nucleotide sequence: TGTGCCAGCAGCTTAGGGCTGAGCTCCTACGAGCAGTACTTC.

This clone was detected only a few times. The V call is TRBV10-3, the J call TRBJ1-1; 9 nucleotides match TRBD1. This CDR3 spans 14 amino acids. Germline V gene lookup returns CDR1 ENHRY and CDR2 SYGVKD. V was clipped by 3 bases and J by 8 bases; unmatched bases: 7. The DNA of the CDR3 is TGTGCCATCAGTGAACCAAGAGGGACAGGGGAAGCTTTCTTT. This sequence encodes CAISEPRGTGEAFF.

The chain has TRBV11-2 and TRBJ1-6; no reliable D call. Between the trimmed V and J ends, which lost 5 bases and 0 bases, there was a span of 17 bases. This CDR3 region has 18 residues. From germline, CDR1 is SGHAT and CDR2 FQNNGV. As DNA, the CDR3 is TGTGCCAGCAGCCATAGTAAGACGGCGAGCTCCTATAATTCACCCCTCCACTTT. Amino acids: CASSHSKTASSYNSPLHF.

J is TRBJ2-3 and V is TRBV2; 12 positions match TRBD2. This CDR3 is built from 16 residues. Germline CDR1 SNHLY, CDR2 FYNNEI. Trimming at V came to 6 bases and at J to 2 bases, leaving 6 bases not matched to a gene. CDR3 sequence reads: CASSLLAGGYTDTQYF. In DNA form, the CDR3 reads TGTGCCAGCAGCCTTCTAGCGGGGGGGTACACAGATACGCAGTATTTT.

The chain has TRBV19 and TRBJ1-5; D may be TRBD1 (5 bases). CDR3 size: 14 residues. Germline assignment: CDR1 LNHDA and CDR2 SQIVND (reference sequence). V gave up 4 bases and J gave up 0 bases, with 7 bases separating them. CDR3 protein: CASSTQGSNQPQHF. CDR3 sequence (DNA): TGTGCCAGTAGTACTCAGGGTAGCAATCAGCCCCAGCATTTT.

To note about this clone: One end of the junction fails to match germline, which may point to a read error. V usage is TRBV5-4 and J usage is TRBJ2-7; TRBD1 aligns across 9 bases. Germline CDR1 reads SGHNT; CDR2 reads YYREEE (reference sequence). This CDR3 is built from 11 residues. CDR3 sequence reads: CASTRGDRVEF. In DNA, the CDR3 is TGTGCCAGCACGCGCGGGGACAGGGTAGAGTTC.

The table lists this clone with a count of one. The gene calls are TRBV7-6 and TRBJ2-7; 7 positions agree with TRBD1. The CDR3 is 16 residues long. Germline-derived CDR1 and CDR2 are SGHVS and FNYEAQ. V lost 2 bases to trimming and J lost 6 bases; unmatched junction nucleotides: 13. The CDR3: CASSLTSTGLGAEQYF. CDR3 coding DNA: TGTGCCAGCAGCTTAACGTCGACAGGGCTGGGGGCCGAGCAGTACTTC. Variable domain in full (rest from reference TRBV7-6 and TRBJ2-7): GAGVSQSPRYKVTKRGQDVALRCDPISGHVSLYWYRQALGQGPEFLTYFNYEAQQDKSGLPNDRFSAERPEGSISTLTIQRTEQRDSAMYRCASSLTSTGLGAEQYFGPGTRLTVT.

This CDR3 reads CASSQATGGNSGANVLTF. In nucleotides, the CDR3 is TGTGCCAGCAGCCAGGCCACGGGAGGAAACTCTGGGGCCAACGTCCTGACTTTC. V gene TRBV5-8 combines with J gene TRBJ2-6, with TRBD2 identical over 7 bases. The germline CDR1 and CDR2 sequences are SGHTS and YDEGEE. With 4 bases clipped from V and 0 bases from J, the junction kept 10 bases outside the gene matches. The CDR3 length is 18 residues. Complete variable domain (other parts from reference TRBV5-8 and TRBJ2-6): EAGVTQSPTHLIKTRGQQATLRCSPISGHTSVYWYQQALGLGLQFLLWYDEGEERNRGNFPPRFSGRQFPNYSSELNVNALELEDSALYLCASSQATGGNSGANVLTFGAGSRLTVL.

The chain joins TRBV6-5 to TRBJ2-1; 10 positions agree with TRBD2. J gave up 4 bases and V 3 bases, and 3 bases lay outside the gene matches. This CDR3 region has 15 residues. Germline CDR1 MNHEY, CDR2 SVGAGI. The CDR3 loop reads CASSYLAGAYNEQFF. CDR3 nucleotide sequence: TGTGCCAGCAGTTATCTAGCGGGGGCTTACAATGAGCAGTTCTTC.

This chain joins TRBV7-2 and TRBJ2-1; D call uncertain. The CDR3 sequence is 16 residues long. Trimming stripped 5 bases from V and 8 bases from J, with 22 bases between. The germline CDR1 and CDR2 sequences are SGHTA and FQGNSA. The CDR3 bases are TGTGCCAGCAGCCCTTCTCCTGGCTCACAAGACTATGAGCAGTTCTTC. It encodes CASSPSPGSQDYEQFF.

This chain uses TRBV5-6 with TRBJ2-7; 7 bases align to TRBD2. Germline V lookup: CDR1 SGHDT, CDR2 YYEEEE. V shed 0 bases, J shed 0 bases, and the junction held 3 bases outside the gene matches. This CDR3 comprises 15 residues. CDR3 in amino acids: CASSLVSGGSYEQYF. Written as DNA, the CDR3 is TGTGCCAGCAGCTTGGTTTCGGGGGGCTCCTACGAGCAGTACTTC.